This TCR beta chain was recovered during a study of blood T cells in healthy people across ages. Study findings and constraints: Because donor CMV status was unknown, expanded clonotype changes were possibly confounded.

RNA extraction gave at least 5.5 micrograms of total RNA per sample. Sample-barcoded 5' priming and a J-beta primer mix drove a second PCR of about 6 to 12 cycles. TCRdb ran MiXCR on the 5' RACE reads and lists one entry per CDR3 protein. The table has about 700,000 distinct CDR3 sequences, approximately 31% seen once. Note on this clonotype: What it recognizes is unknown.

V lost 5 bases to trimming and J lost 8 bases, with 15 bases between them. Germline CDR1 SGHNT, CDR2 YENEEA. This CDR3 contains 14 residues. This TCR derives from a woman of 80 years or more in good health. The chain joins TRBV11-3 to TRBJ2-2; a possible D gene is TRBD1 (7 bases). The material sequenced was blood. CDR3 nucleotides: TGTGCCAGCAGCCCCGGACAGGCGGGGGGGGAGCTGTTTTTT. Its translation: CASSPGQAGGELFF. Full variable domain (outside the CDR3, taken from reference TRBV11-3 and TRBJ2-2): EAGVVQSPRYKIIEKKQPVAFWCNPISGHNTLYWYLQNLGQGPELLIRYENEEAVDDSQLPKDRFSAERLKGVDSTLKIQPAELGDSAVYLCASSPGQAGGELFFGEGSRLTVL.